The 8 T cell receptor beta chains given below trace back to one sample, sequenced in a study of identical twins' blood T cells. TCRdb ran MiXCR on the 5' RACE reads and lists one entry per CDR3 protein. The table records 400,000 or so distinct CDR3 sequences, 25% to 35% of them present only once. Sequenced material: PBMCs. The receptors here all came from a woman aged 18-49 years in good health.

The gene calls are TRBV6-6 and TRBJ1-2; D call uncertain. This CDR3 comprises 11 residues. Germline CDR1 MNHNY, CDR2 SVGAGI (reference sequence). Trimming left V 6 bases short and J 10 bases short, with 12 bases between. The CDR3 DNA reads TGTGCCAGCAGAATCACTGGGGTCTACACCTTC. Its translation: CASRITGVYTF.

This clonotype was detected only a few times. The gene calls are TRBV20-1 and TRBJ2-1; D perhaps matches TRBD1 (5 bases). V lost 8 bases to trimming and J lost 5 bases, with 10 bases between them. This CDR3 has 11 residues. CDR1 is DFQATT, CDR2 SNEGSKA, per germline (reference sequence). Written as DNA, the CDR3 is TGCAGTCTAGGGGATAACAATGAGCAGTTCTTC. Translation: CSLGDNNEQFF.

This clonotype has only a few counts. CDR3 nucleotides: TGTGCCAGCAGGCGAGACAGGGTGAGCACTGAAGCTTTCTTT. Translating gives CASRRDRVSTEAFF. V is TRBV12-3 or TRBV12-4 and J is TRBJ1-1, with 7 bases fitting TRBD1. Trimming cost V 6 bases and J 4 bases; bases outside gene matches: 8. This CDR3 contains 14 residues.

The chain uses TRBV7-9 and TRBJ1-1; D not resolved. In germline, CDR1 is SEHNR, CDR2 FQNEAQ (reference sequence). The V end lost 4 bases, the J end lost 7 bases, and 10 bases lay between the germline ends. The CDR3 has 12 residues. CDR3 region: CASSSTEVEAFF. For the CDR3, the DNA is TGTGCCAGCAGCTCGACGGAGGTTGAAGCTTTCTTT. The variable domain in full, completed from reference TRBV7-9 and TRBJ1-1, reads DTGVSQNPRHKITKRGQNVTFRCDPISEHNRLYWYRQTLGQGPEFLTYFQNEAQLEKSRLLSDRFSAERPKGSFSTLEIQRTEQGDSAMYLCASSSTEVEAFFGQGTRLTVV.

In this sample, this clonotype turned up a few times. The chain joins TRBV14 to TRBJ1-2, with D unclear. The germline gives CDR1 SGHDN, CDR2 FVKESK. V shed 4 bases and J shed 2 bases, with 14 bases lying between them. The CDR3 consists of 15 residues. In DNA, the CDR3 is TGTGCCAGCAGCCCACTAAACCCAGAGAACTATGGCTACACCTTC. Protein: CASSPLNPENYGYTF. Drawing the rest from reference TRBV14 and TRBJ1-2, the complete variable domain is EAGVTQFPSHSVIEKGQTVTLRCDPISGHDNLYWYRRVMGKEIKFLLHFVKESKQDESGMPNNRFLAERTGGTYSTLKVQPAELEDSGVYFCASSPLNPENYGYTFGSGTRLTVV.

The chain couples TRBV28 to TRBJ2-7, with D possibly TRBD1 on 7 matching bases. Trimming shortened V by 11 bases and J by 1 base, and 18 bases separated the two germline ends. The CDR3 covers 14 residues. Germline V CDR1 and CDR2: MDHEN, SYDVKM. The CDR3 DNA follows: TGTGCCGGCAATAGGGCAGGGGGGTCCTACGAGCAGTACTTC. Translating it yields CAGNRAGGSYEQYF.

The V and J genes are TRBV6-6 and TRBJ2-7; TRBD2 is a possible D gene (5 bases). The CDR3 consists of 12 residues. The V end was cut by 2 bases, the J end by 6 bases, with 8 bases between. From germline, CDR1 is MNHNY and CDR2 SVGAGI (reference sequence). CDR3 DNA sequence: TGTGCCAGCAGTTACACCGGGGTCGAGCAGTACTTC. Translation: CASSYTGVEQYF.

The chain recombines TRBV7-8 with TRBJ1-2; D ambiguous. Per the germline V gene, CDR1 is SGHVS and CDR2 is FQNEAQ. The ends were cut back, 3 bases at V and 8 bases at J, with 10 bases in the middle. This CDR3 is built from 12 residues. The CDR3 bases are TGTGCCAGCAGCTTTAACACTGGGGGCTACACCTTC. It translates to CASSFNTGGYTF.